Following are 10 T cell receptor beta chains from one sample sequenced in a study of blood T cell repertoires in COVID-19. Here immunoSEQ multiplex PCR was the method, and the copy in TCRdb shows in-frame clones only, minus some. This table holds around 95,000 clones, around 88% found once. Sample: peripheral blood. All receptors come from a human donor in a cohort sampled during active COVID-19.

The chain carries TRBV6-5 and TRBJ2-1; tentatively, D is TRBD2 (5 bases). V was shortened by 5 bases and J by 4 bases, with 12 bases between the two germline ends. The CDR3 extends over 14 amino acids. The germline CDR1 and CDR2 sequences are MNHEY and SVGAGI. CDR3 sequence: CASSRNSGYNEQFF. The CDR3 coding sequence is TGTGCCAGCAGTAGAAACAGCGGATACAATGAGCAGTTCTTC.

The gene calls are TRBV7-9 and TRBJ2-1; D is unclear. V lost 5 bases, J lost 10 bases, and 12 bases lay in between. CDR3 length: 12 residues. The germline CDR1 and CDR2 sequences are SEHNR and FQNEAQ (reference sequence). The CDR3 DNA sequence: TGTGCCAGCAGCCGTCCCCTCTCCGAGCAGTTCTTC. Translated, it gives CASSRPLSEQFF.

This rearrangement joins TRBV5-1 to TRBJ2-1; TRBD2 agrees at 14 bases. Trimming at V came to 4 bases and at J to 4 bases, leaving 10 bases not matched to a gene. The CDR3 loop spans 18 amino acids. CDR1 and CDR2 from the germline V gene are SGHRS and YFSETQ. CDR3 DNA: TGCGCCAGCAGCCTAGGGACTAGCGGGAGATTGGATTACAATGAGCAGTTCTTC. Translating it yields CASSLGTSGRLDYNEQFF.

The chain couples TRBV5-1 to TRBJ2-2, with TRBD2 identical over 14 bases. CDR1 and CDR2 from the germline V gene are SGHRS and YFSETQ. The V segment lost 3 bases and the J segment 5 bases; nucleotides outside the gene matches: 3. The CDR3 totals 16 residues. CDR3 in DNA: TGCGCCAGCAGCTCTGGGACTAGCGGGAGTACCGGGGAGCTGTTTTTT. Translating it yields CASSSGTSGSTGELFF.

The chain carries TRBV28 and TRBJ2-3; the D gene is possibly TRBD2 (6 bases). CDR3 length equals 15 residues. Trimming cost V 0 bases and J 4 bases, with 11 bases left between them. The germline gives CDR1 MDHEN, CDR2 SYDVKM. The CDR3 here is CASSLWTRISDTQYF. In DNA form, the CDR3 reads TGTGCCAGCAGTTTATGGACTAGGATTTCAGATACGCAGTATTTT.

The chain couples TRBV28 to TRBJ2-6; 9 nucleotides agree with TRBD1. The CDR3 spans 18 residues. J gave up 0 bases and V 5 bases, and 8 bases lay outside the gene matches. Germline V gene lookup returns CDR1 MDHEN and CDR2 SYDVKM. Written as DNA, the CDR3 is TGTGCCAGCAGTAGACCGGGACAGGGTAACTCTGGGGCCAACGTCCTGACTTTC. Residues: CASSRPGQGNSGANVLTF.

The gene calls are TRBV5-1 and TRBJ2-5; D not resolved. CDR1 is SGHRS and CDR2 is YFSETQ in the germline V gene. The CDR3 extends over 14 amino acids. Trimming pared 4 bases from V and 2 bases from J, leaving 12 bases between. CDR3 sequence reads: CASSLIPEQETQYF. Written as DNA, the CDR3 is TGCGCCAGCAGCCTGATCCCCGAGCAAGAGACCCAGTACTTC.

This chain uses TRBV28 with TRBJ1-2, with 9 positions matching TRBD1. Germline lookup yields CDR1 MDHEN and CDR2 SYDVKM. This CDR3 spans 15 amino acids. With 2 bases clipped from V and 4 bases from J, the junction kept 5 bases outside the gene matches. The CDR3 loop is CASSLETGGSYGYTF. The DNA of the CDR3 is TGTGCCAGCAGTTTAGAGACAGGGGGGAGCTATGGCTACACCTTC.

In this sample, this clone turned up once. The V gene is TRBV18, the J gene TRBJ1-2; 8 positions agree with TRBD1. Germline lookup yields CDR1 KGHSH and CDR2 LQKENI. Trimming at V came to 6 bases and at J to 1 base, leaving 10 bases not matched to a gene. This CDR3 spans 16 amino acids. In DNA form, the CDR3 reads TGTGCCAGCTCGCGCTCTATAGGACAGGGTAACTATGGCTACACCTTC. Translating it yields CASSRSIGQGNYGYTF.

This chain joins TRBV6-1 and TRBJ2-2, with a tentative D call TRBD2 (6 bases). This CDR3 contains 16 residues. Trimming shortened V by 1 base and J by 1 base, and 10 bases separated the two germline ends. Germline CDR1 and CDR2: MNHNS and SASEGT. CDR3 region: CASSEGGGMNTGELFF. The CDR3 DNA reads TGTGCCAGCAGTGAAGGGGGCGGGATGAACACCGGGGAGCTGTTTTTT.